This TCR beta chain originates from a study of CD8 T cells in ankylosing spondylitis. Regarding the study as a whole: Reportedly, disease-linked clones are significantly enriched in ankylosing spondylitis patients' matched synovial fluid. What appeared characteristic of ankylosing spondylitis blood was a TCR beta motif of eight highly homologous variants.

This clonotype was seen a few times. The target antigen is unknown. TCRdb itself ran the 5' RACE reads through MiXCR, one entry per CDR3 protein. This sample has 470,000 or so distinct CDR3 sequences, with 20% to 30% found just once. The sequenced material came from blood, either unsorted or a sorted T cell fraction (not recorded which). The receptor was isolated from a male donor with ankylosing spondylitis.

CDR3 protein: CASSTTGLSNYGYTF. The CDR3 DNA reads as TGTGCCAGCAGCACAACAGGATTGTCTAACTATGGCTACACCTTC. J is TRBJ1-2 and V is TRBV5-4; TRBD1 is a possible D gene (5 bases). The V and J ends lost 4 bases and 0 bases respectively, with 13 bases between them. The CDR3 length is 15 residues. Per germline, CDR1 SGHNT and CDR2 YYREEE (reference sequence). Complete variable domain (other parts from reference TRBV5-4 and TRBJ1-2): ETGVTQSPTHLIKTRGQQVTLRCSSQSGHNTVSWYQQALGQGPQFIFQYYREEENGRGNFPPRFSGLQFPNYSSELNVNALELDDSALYLCASSTTGLSNYGYTFGSGTRLTVV.